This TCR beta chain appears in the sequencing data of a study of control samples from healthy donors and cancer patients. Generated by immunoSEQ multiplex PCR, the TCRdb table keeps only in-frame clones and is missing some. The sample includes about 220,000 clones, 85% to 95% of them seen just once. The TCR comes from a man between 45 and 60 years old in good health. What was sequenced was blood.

DNA for the CDR3: TGTGCCAGCAGTAGGGGTGGCTACAATGAGCAGTTCTTC. Its translation is CASSRGGYNEQFF. The genes are TRBV5-5 and TRBJ2-1; D is possibly TRBD1 (5 bases). V was cut by 5 bases and J by 3 bases, with 9 bases left in between. Per germline, CDR1 SGHKS and CDR2 YYEKEE (reference sequence). This CDR3 region has 13 residues.